This paragraph covers one T cell receptor (beta chain) sequence. TCRdb's copy holds only in-frame clones and misses some; the assay was immunoSEQ multiplex PCR. Of 150,000 or so clones in the sample, around 86% are singletons; the top ten hold around 4.3%. The data were taken from a study of T cell responses to AZD1222 COVID-19 vaccine. V shed 5 bases, J shed 3 bases, and the junction held 11 bases outside the gene matches. Looked up from germline, CDR1 is SEHNR and CDR2 is FQNEAQ (reference sequence). The CDR3 extends over 16 amino acids. This chain connects TRBV7-9 to TRBJ2-3; 7 bases fit TRBD1. The input for sequencing was peripheral blood, taken on day 0 of MenACWY control vaccination. The receptor's source is an adult in good health. The CDR3 coding sequence is TGTGCCAGCAGCCCAGCCGGACAGGAGAAGACAGATACGCAGTATTTT. Residues: CASSPAGQEKTDTQYF.